One T cell receptor beta chain is described in this entry. What it binds is not known. This sample is part of a study of shared clonotypes between healthy human individuals. CD8 cells classed as naive were CD45RO-negative and positively selected for CCR7, excluding terminally differentiated effector memory CD45RA+ cells. As handled by the study authors: Filtering was not the same, since immunoSEQ gave junction-only sequences without quality scores. Produced via immunoSEQ multiplex PCR; TCRdb's table is partial and in-frame only. From that table come the V and J calls and clone size; the DNA was used to work out D and trimming. The sample yields some 2,000,000 clones, 85% to 95% seen once. General observations from the study: As a rule, naive subsets had a larger estimated richness than memory subsets.

CDR3 length: 16 amino acids. Trimming removed 0 bases from V and 1 base from J, with 12 bases in between. Germline CDR1 reads SGHAT; CDR2 reads FQNNGV. The sample taken for sequencing was naive CD8+ T cells sorted from blood. The receptor comes from a man aged 18 to 29 in good health. V and J are TRBV11-2 and TRBJ1-2, with D unresolved. CDR3 region: CASSLEPLGDNYGYTF. In DNA form, the CDR3 reads TGTGCCAGCAGCTTAGAGCCCCTAGGAGATAACTATGGCTACACCTTC. Filled out from reference TRBV11-2 and TRBJ1-2, the complete variable domain reads EAGVAQSPRYKIIEKRQSVAFWCNPISGHATLYWYQQILGQGPKLLIQFQNNGVVDDSQLPKDRFSAERLKGVDSTLKIQPAKLEDSAVYLCASSLEPLGDNYGYTFGSGTRLTVV.